The clone carrying this TCR beta chain was counted a few times. Its antigen is still unknown. This sample was included in a study of human T cells and chemical hapten exposure. Authors' processing steps: Sequenced samples showed a median of approximately 100,000 TCRs each, with counts running from around 20,000 to 690,000. TCRdb passed the RACE reads through MiXCR, listing each CDR3 protein once. The V and J calls follow TCRdb's processing rather than the paper's. The sample comprises 38,000 or so distinct CDR3 sequences, roughly 9.5% of which are singletons, and 20% to 30% rests with the top ten. Findings of the study overall: Expanded TCRs showed more large CDR3 clusters than pre-sensitization or healthy control sets. The presence of alopecia in the donors means their immune response may differ from healthy people's.

The time point here: patch test 3, about 24 weeks after DPC sensitization. The treatment: therapeutic diphenylcyclopropenone sensitization with weekly scalp DPC. From whole blood left unfractionated, total RNA was extracted. This clonotype was obtained from a man over 45 with alopecia areata. Some clones in this sample may be carry-over from other donors' samples. The specimen was whole blood, collected in connection with sensitization to the hapten diphenylcyclopropenone (DPC).

The CDR3 region is CASSLGGPTGELFF. The CDR3 DNA follows: TGTGCCAGCAGCTTAGGTGGTCCCACCGGGGAGCTGTTTTTT. This chain joins TRBV7-2 and TRBJ2-2; D call uncertain. Germline V gene data show CDR1 as SGHTA and CDR2 as FQGNSA. V gave up 1 base and J gave up 4 bases, with 7 bases separating them. This CDR3 region has 14 residues.